This entry features one T cell receptor beta chain sequence. Its antigen remains unknown. The entry originates in a study of blood T cells in healthy people across ages. Through a sample-barcoded 5' primer and a J-beta primer mix, a second PCR was run for roughly 6 to 11 cycles. TCRdb processed the 5' RACE reads anew with MiXCR; each CDR3 protein has one entry. Of roughly 2 million distinct CDR3 sequences listed, 49% are singletons. Germline V lookup: CDR1 LNHNV, CDR2 YYDKDF (reference sequence). The CDR3 covers 15 residues. The trim removed 1 base at V and 7 bases at J, leaving 10 bases unmatched. Study-wide results and caveats: What prevented conclusive comparison of naive and antigen-experienced cells was that PBMCs were unsorted.

The sequencing input was blood. The receptor was isolated from a woman aged 40 to 50 in good health. This chain connects TRBV15 to TRBJ2-7; 7 bases map to TRBD1. The CDR3 DNA reads TGTGCCACCAGCAGAGGCCGACAGGGCCTGTTTGAGCAGTACTTC. This sequence encodes CATSRGRQGLFEQYF.